Shown below are 2 T cell receptor beta chains from a single sample sequenced in a study of shared clonotypes between healthy human individuals. Profiling relied on immunoSEQ multiplex PCR, and the TCRdb table lists in-frame clones only, not all of them. The table lists about 1.5 million clones, under 99% of them singletons. Specimen: naive CD4+ T cells sorted from blood. As to subset: CD45RA+ positively selected. Receptors were obtained from a man younger than 40 in good health.

The CDR3 reads CASTGLGGGSYEQYF. The CDR3 DNA is TGTGCCAGCACGGGGCTGGGCGGAGGATCCTACGAGCAGTACTTC. V is TRBV27 and J is TRBJ2-7, with D perhaps given as TRBD1 or TRBD2 (5 bases each). This CDR3 is 15 amino acids long. The V end lost 7 bases, the J end lost 1 base, and 17 bases lay between the germline ends. The germline CDR1 and CDR2 sequences are MNHEY and SMNVEV (reference sequence).

The V call is TRBV27, the J call TRBJ2-7; D uncertain. This CDR3 contains 14 residues. Germline assignment: CDR1 MNHEY and CDR2 SMNVEV (reference sequence). V was clipped by 0 bases and J by 3 bases, with 9 bases between them. CDR3 in amino acids: CASSLSLLNYEQYF. In DNA form, the CDR3 reads TGTGCCAGCAGTTTATCGTTACTAAACTACGAGCAGTACTTC.